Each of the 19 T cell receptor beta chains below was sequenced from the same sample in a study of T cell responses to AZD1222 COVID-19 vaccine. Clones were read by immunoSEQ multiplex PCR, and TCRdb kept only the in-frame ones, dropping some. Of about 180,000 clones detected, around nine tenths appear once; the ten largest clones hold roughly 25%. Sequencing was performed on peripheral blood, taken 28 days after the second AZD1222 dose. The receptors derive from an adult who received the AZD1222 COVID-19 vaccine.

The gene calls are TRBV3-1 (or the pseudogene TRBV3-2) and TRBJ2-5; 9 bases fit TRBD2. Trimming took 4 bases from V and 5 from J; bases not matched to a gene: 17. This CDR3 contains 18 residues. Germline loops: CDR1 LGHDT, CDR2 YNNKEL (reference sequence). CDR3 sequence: CASSPLETGLASRETQYF. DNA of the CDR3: TGTGCCAGCAGCCCCCTAGAAACTGGACTAGCGAGTCGGGAGACCCAGTACTTC.

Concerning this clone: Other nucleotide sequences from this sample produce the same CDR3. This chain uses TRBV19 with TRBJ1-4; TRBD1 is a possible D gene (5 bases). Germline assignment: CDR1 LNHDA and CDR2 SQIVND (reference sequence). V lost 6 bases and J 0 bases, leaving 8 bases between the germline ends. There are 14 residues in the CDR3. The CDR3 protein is CASSTGATNEKLFF. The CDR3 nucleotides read TGTGCCAGTAGCACAGGCGCAACTAATGAAAAACTGTTTTTT.

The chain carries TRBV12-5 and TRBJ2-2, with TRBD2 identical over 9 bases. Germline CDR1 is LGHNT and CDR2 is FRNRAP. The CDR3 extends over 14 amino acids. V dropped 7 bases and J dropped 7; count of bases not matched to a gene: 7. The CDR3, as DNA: TGTGCTAGTGCCATTAGCGGGAGAGTCGGGGAGCTGTTTTTT. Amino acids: CASAISGRVGELFF.

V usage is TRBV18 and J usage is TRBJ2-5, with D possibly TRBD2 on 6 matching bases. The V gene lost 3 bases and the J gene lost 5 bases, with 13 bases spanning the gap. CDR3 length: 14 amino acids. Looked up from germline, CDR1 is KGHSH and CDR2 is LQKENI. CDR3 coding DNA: TGTGCCAGCTCACCGGCGGGACTGCGCGAGACCCAGTACTTC. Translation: CASSPAGLRETQYF.

CDR3 sequence: CASSPGTAAGGEQYF. As DNA, the CDR3 is TGTGCCAGCTCACCAGGGACGGCGGCAGGGGGGGAGCAGTACTTC. The rearrangement uses TRBV18 and TRBJ2-7; TRBD1 might be the D (7 bases). Germline CDR1 is KGHSH and CDR2 is LQKENI. The CDR3 length is 15 residues. Between the trimmed V and J ends, which lost 2 bases and 7 bases, there was a span of 18 bases.

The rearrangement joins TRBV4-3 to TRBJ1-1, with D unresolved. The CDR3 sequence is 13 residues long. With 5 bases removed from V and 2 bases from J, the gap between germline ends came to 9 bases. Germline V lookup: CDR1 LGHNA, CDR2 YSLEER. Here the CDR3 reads CASSATENTEAFF. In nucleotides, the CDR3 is TGCGCCAGCAGCGCAACAGAAAACACTGAAGCTTTCTTT.

Here the CDR3 reads CASGLGWGNTDTQYF. CDR3 sequence (DNA): TGTGCTAGTGGTTTGGGATGGGGGAACACAGATACGCAGTATTTT. The V call is TRBV12-5, the J call TRBJ2-3; D possibly uses TRBD1 or TRBD2 (5 bases each). The germline V gene has CDR1 LGHNT and CDR2 FRNRAP. The CDR3 contains 15 residues. The ends were cut back, 1 base at V and 2 bases at J, with 10 bases in the middle.

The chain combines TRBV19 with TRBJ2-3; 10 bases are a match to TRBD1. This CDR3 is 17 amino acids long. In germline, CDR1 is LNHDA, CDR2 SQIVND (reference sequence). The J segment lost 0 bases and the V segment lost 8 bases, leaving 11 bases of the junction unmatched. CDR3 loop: CASATGQGPTSTDTQYF. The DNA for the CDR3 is TGTGCCAGTGCAACGGGACAGGGGCCTACAAGCACAGATACGCAGTATTTT.

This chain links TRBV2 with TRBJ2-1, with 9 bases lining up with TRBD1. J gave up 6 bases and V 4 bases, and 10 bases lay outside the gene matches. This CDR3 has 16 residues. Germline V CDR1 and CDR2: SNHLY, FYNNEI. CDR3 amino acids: CASSGTGGRVGNEQFF. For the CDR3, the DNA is TGTGCCAGCAGTGGAACAGGGGGCCGCGTAGGCAATGAGCAGTTCTTC. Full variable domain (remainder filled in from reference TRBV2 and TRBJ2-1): EPEVTQTPSHQVTQMGQEVILRCVPISNHLYFYWYRQILGQKVEFLVSFYNNEISEKSEIFDDQFSVERPDGSNFTLKIRSTKLEDSAMYFCASSGTGGRVGNEQFFGPGTRLTVL.

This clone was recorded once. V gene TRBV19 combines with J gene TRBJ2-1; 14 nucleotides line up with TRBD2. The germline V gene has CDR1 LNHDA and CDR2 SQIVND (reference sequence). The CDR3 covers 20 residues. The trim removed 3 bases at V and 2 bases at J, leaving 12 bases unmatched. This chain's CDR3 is CASSMFIGTSGSDTYNEQFF. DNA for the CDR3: TGTGCCAGTAGTATGTTTATTGGGACTAGCGGGAGCGACACCTACAATGAGCAGTTCTTC.

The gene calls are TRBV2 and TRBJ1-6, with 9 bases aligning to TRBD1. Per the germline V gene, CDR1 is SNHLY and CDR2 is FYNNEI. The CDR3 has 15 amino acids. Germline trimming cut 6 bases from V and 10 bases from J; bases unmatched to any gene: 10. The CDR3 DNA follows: TGTGCCAGCAGCCTAGACAGGGGGAATCAGTCACCCCTCCACTTT. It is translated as CASSLDRGNQSPLHF.

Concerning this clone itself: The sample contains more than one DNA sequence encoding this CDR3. Written as DNA, the CDR3 is TGTGCCAGCTCACCACCTTCGAACACCGGGGAGCTGTTTTTT. Amino acids: CASSPPSNTGELFF. The V call is TRBV18, the J call TRBJ2-2; no clear D. The germline V gene encodes CDR1 KGHSH and CDR2 LQKENI. This CDR3 is built from 14 residues. V lost 0 bases, J lost 0 bases, and 2 bases lay in between.

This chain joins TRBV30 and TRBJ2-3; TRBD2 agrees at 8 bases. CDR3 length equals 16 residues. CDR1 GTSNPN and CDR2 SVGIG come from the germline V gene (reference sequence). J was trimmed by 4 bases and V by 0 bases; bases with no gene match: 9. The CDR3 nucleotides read TGTGCCTGGAGTGTAGTTACGGGACTAGGAGCAGATACGCAGTATTTT. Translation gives CAWSVVTGLGADTQYF.

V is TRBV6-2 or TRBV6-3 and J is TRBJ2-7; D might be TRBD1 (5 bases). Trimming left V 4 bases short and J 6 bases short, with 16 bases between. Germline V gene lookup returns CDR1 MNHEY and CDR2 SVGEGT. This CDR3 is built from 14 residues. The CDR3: CASSSYDSVGEQYF. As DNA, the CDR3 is TGTGCCAGCAGTTCTTACGACAGCGTGGGCGAGCAGTACTTC.

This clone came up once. The CDR3 region has the DNA TGTGCCAGCAGCCCGAGAGAGGGCCAGGCCTACGAGCAGTACTTC. Amino acid sequence: CASSPREGQAYEQYF. The chain couples TRBV4-2 to TRBJ2-7, with D perhaps matching TRBD2 (5 bases). The germline gives CDR1 LGHNA, CDR2 YNFKEQ. V was pared by 4 bases and J by 2 bases, with 15 bases between. The CDR3 loop spans 15 amino acids.

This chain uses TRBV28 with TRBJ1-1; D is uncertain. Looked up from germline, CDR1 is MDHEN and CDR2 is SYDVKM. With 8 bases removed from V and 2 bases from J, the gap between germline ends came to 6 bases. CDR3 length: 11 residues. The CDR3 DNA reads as TGTGCCAGCGGTACTAACACTGAAGCTTTCTTT. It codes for CASGTNTEAFF.

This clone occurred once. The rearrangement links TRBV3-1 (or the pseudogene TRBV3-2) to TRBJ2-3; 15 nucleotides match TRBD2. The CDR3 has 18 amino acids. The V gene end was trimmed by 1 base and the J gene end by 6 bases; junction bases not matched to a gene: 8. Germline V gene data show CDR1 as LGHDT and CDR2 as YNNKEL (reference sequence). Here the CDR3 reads CASSQATGTSGRRDTQYF. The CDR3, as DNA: TGTGCCAGCAGCCAAGCTACCGGGACTAGCGGGAGGAGGGATACGCAGTATTTT.

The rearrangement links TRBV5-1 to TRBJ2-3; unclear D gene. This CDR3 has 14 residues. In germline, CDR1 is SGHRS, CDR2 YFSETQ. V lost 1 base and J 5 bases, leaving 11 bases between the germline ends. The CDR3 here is CASSLPQRQDTQYF. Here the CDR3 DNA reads TGCGCCAGCAGCTTGCCCCAGCGTCAAGATACGCAGTATTTT.

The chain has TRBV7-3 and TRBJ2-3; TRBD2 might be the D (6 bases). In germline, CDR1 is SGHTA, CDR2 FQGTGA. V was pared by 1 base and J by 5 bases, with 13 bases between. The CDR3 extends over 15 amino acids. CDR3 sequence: CASSLSPAGLDTQYF. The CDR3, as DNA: TGTGCCAGCAGCTTAAGCCCGGCGGGGTTAGATACGCAGTATTTT.